This T cell receptor beta chain derives from a study of cytomegalovirus exposure and HLA in healthy donors. Study observations and caveats: Most TCR sequences were uncommon, yet certain public TCRs appeared in many donors.

Libraries were prepared by immunoSEQ multiplex PCR; TCRdb keeps only in-frame clonotypes and omits some of them. Of about 260,000 clones in the sample, 90% were seen once. Separation from the roughly 670-subject first cohort characterized the roughly 110-subject validation cohort, to which the donors belonged. As concerns this clone: Its antigen is unknown.

The CDR3 sequence is 16 residues long. Germline values: CDR1 MNHEY, CDR2 SMNVEV (reference sequence). With V trimmed by 8 bases and J by 9 bases, 16 bases remained unmatched. The specimen sequenced was PBMCs. J is TRBJ2-1 and V is TRBV27, with 10 bases identical to TRBD1. The sequence was collected from a woman aged 30 to 39 in good health and CMV-seronegative. The CDR3 DNA follows: TGTGCCAGCTTCAACCCGGGACAGGGGAATCTCGGTGAGCAGTTCTTC. Translated: CASFNPGQGNLGEQFF.